The entry below gives a single T cell receptor (beta chain) sequence along with its context. In this sample, this clonotype turned up many times. Its antigen is unknown. No qualities accompany the bases; no much larger clone lies one base away. The sample originates from a study of blood T cells in healthy people across ages (dated by TCRdb to the mid-2010s). For context, the study as a whole: In model experiments, template switching captured about one uniquely barcoded TCR beta cDNA molecule for every two T cells. Age-related changes in TCR beta repertoire diversity were measured in the study by deep sequencing normalized with unique cDNA molecular identifiers. The donors were split into four age groups: young (average roughly 15 years), middle-aged (roughly 39), aged (around 67) and long-lived (approximately 80). To avoid experimental bias, donors of different ages were distributed randomly across sequencing lanes. For two donors (one aged 18 to 29 and one aged 80 or older), the study analyzed two additional independent replicas of 1 million unique cDNA reads from the same blood draw.

The research as a whole found: As age increased, observed TCR beta diversity per million T cells dropped in a roughly linear way, and a significant reduction was already evident by age roughly 40. The CMV infection status of donors was not known, potentially confounding age-related changes in expanded clonotypes. Total diversity estimates from one million sequenced T cells were considered lower bounds and underestimates. A strong correlation was found between observed TCR beta diversity and the percentage of naive T cells measured by flow cytometry. Bulk unsorted PBMC profiling prevented conclusive comparison of naive and antigen-experienced compartments. The long-lived group showed more naive CD4+ T cells, fewer expanded clones and increased TCR diversity than the aged group, suggesting age selection.

Receptor libraries were prepared by 5' RACE. The run used an Illumina HiSeq 2500. A second PCR of roughly 6 to 12 cycles was performed with a sample-barcoded 5' primer and a J-beta primer mix. A unique molecular identifier was introduced onto each TCR beta cDNA molecule by a template-switch 5' adaptor carrying 12 random nucleotides. Each sample yielded at least 2.5 million CDR3-containing paired-end reads. First-strand cDNA was synthesized from all RNA with the Mint cDNA synthesis kit, primed by a TRBC-specific oligonucleotide. Following uracil-DNA glycosylase treatment, all cDNA underwent a first 18-cycle PCR with the universal primers M1SS and BC2_uni_R. In the source study's methods: Each sample was normalized by randomly selecting 1 million high-quality reads, each carrying a distinct molecular identifier. Reads sharing molecular identifiers were discarded rather than binned into consensus sequences. CDR3 identification, clonotype clustering and error correction used MiTCR with a Q25 quality threshold and the strictest error-elimination algorithm. Lower-bound total TCR beta diversity was estimated with a nonparametric unseen species model using Euler transformation. TCRdb redid the processing of the public reads, applying fastp at Q25 and MiXCR, and retained in-frame beta chains. Every distinct CDR3 protein forms one entry, paired with its most common genes and DNA. TCRdb's processing, not the authors', yielded these V and J calls. The sample data list approximately 1,000,000 distinct CDR3 sequences, and under 40% of these were observed just once. The leading ten clones occupy around 12% of the sample.

Systemically healthy Caucasian individuals from Russia, some 36 in total and aged roughly 6 to 100 years, were included as donors. Around 9.9 milliliters of peripheral blood were collected from each donor into EDTA-treated Vacutainer tubes. Ficoll-Paque density-gradient centrifugation was used to isolate PBMCs, with at least 7 million per sample. Total RNA was extracted from PBMCs with Trizol reagent, with at least 5.5 micrograms obtained per sample. For every donor, an aliquot of PBMCs went through flow cytometry to measure the percentages of naive CD45RAhigh/CD27high T cells. The sequenced sample consisted of blood. The TCR originated in a man between 18 and 29 years old in good health.

The CDR3 amino acid sequence is: CASSLGGAKWEQFF. The bases are TGTGCCAGCAGCTTAGGCGGGGCTAAATGGGAGCAGTTCTTC. The V and J genes are TRBV5-5 and TRBJ2-1; the D gene is perhaps TRBD2, on 6 matching bases. Measured from the cysteine to the phenylalanine, the CDR3 is 14 residues long. The read is trimmed to its CDR3 DNA, 42 bases read in frame from base 1. V loses 2 bases of germline sequence and J loses 10 bases, and the interval between the two ends is 16 bases. The germline V gene encodes CDR1 SGHKS and CDR2 YYEKEE (reference sequence).